This T cell receptor (beta chain) was observed in a study of radiation and T cells in renal cell carcinoma (dated by TCRdb to the early 2020s). About the study as a whole: In total, about 53 samples, comprising around 26 tumors and some 27 peripheral blood samples, were subjected to TCR beta sequencing. The last blood draw happened 4 weeks after radiation, timed to coincide with nephrectomy. A total of about 3.8 million unique CDR3 nucleotide sequences, encoding 2.8 million or so unique CDR3 amino acid sequences, were found across all 50 or so samples.

Of note for this clone: The antigen this receptor binds is unknown. The sample holds no much larger clone one base away, and base qualities are not on file.

V has 3 bases trimmed and J has 3 bases trimmed; junction bases matching no gene number 4. In the germline V gene, CDR1 corresponds to SGDLS and CDR2 to YYNGEE. The CDR3 starts with the cysteine, ends with the phenylalanine, and has 15 residues. Of the read, only the CDR3 DNA is kept; its 45 bases are in frame from base 1. Broader findings and caveats from the paper: Effects of radiation dose or scheduling on the TCR repertoire could not be addressed with the single-armed trial design. An increase in top tumor clonotypes in blood was observed from baseline to 2 weeks post-radiation, followed by contraction by 4 weeks, which was taken to suggest transient expansion of tumor-resident clones. No pretreatment tumor biopsies were available, so the baseline intratumoral presence of clonotypes could not be determined. Blood repertoire dynamics were not followed beyond 4 weeks after treatment.

Per the publication, the time point label means: blood 4 weeks post-SBRT, at nephrectomy. The sample's treatment or condition, from its label and the paper: 15 Gy SBRT to primary tumor, nephrectomy 4 weeks later. The samples were obtained from a clinical trial, where primary renal cell carcinomas were treated with 15 Gy stereotactic body radiation therapy and then removed by nephrectomy 4 weeks afterward. To track tumor-enriched clonotypes, serial peripheral blood was sampled from radiation-treated patients at baseline and at 2 weeks and 4 weeks after SBRT. All patients had renal cell carcinoma with clear cell pathology. The QIAamp DNA Blood Mini Kit (Qiagen) was used to prepare genomic DNA for TCR sequencing. Only samples passing all quality control checks were included in the analyses. Following the manufacturer's recommendations, the immunoSEQ kit was used to generate TCR beta libraries from genomic DNA. Library preparation used a first multiplex PCR with proprietary primers, then a second PCR adding unique barcodes, with bead cleanups after each round. Each sample batch included a kit-provided positive control reaction and a negative control reaction. The final libraries underwent checking on an Agilent 4200 TapeStation D1000 ScreenTape, volumetric pooling, and quantification by qPCR. An Illumina NextSeq500 fitted with a MidOutput 150-cycle cartridge performed the sequencing, running 156 Read1 cycles and 15 Index1 cycles with the kit's custom primers. The pooled library was loaded at 1.0 pM, and 20% PhiX control was spiked in. Turning to the authors' computational methods: Vendor-processed data were analyzed in R, with a clonotype defined as all T cells sharing the same CDR3 nucleotide sequence. For clone abundance analyses, frequencies were normalized to the 10,000 most abundant clones per sample. Public T cell clones, averaging fewer than five per sample, were removed before analysis. An abundance difference of at least 32-fold between compartments was the criterion for calling clonotypes tumor-enriched or baseline blood-enriched. A beta-binomial differential abundance model was used to identify clonotypes that were expanded or contracted between blood time points. Similarity between tumor and blood repertoires was quantified using the Baroni-Urbani and Buser coefficient, and groups were compared with two-tailed Wilcoxon tests in R. The table comes from immuneACCESS by way of TCRdb, which keeps in-frame sequences with V and J called. Part of the clones is missing from these tables; in studies checked, under half for an unresolved V gene and the rest for unknown reasons. V and J calls plus clone size are reproduced from that table; the DNA served to infer D and trimming. For this sample the table gives under 200,000 clones, of which 88% were detected only once. The ten largest make up approximately 11% of the sample.

The receptor comes from a woman in her forties or fifties with renal cell carcinoma. The sample here was blood, taken from a patient whose treatment included radiotherapy and nephrectomy. This receptor chain uses TRBV9 and TRBJ1-4, with TRBD1 matching 8 junction bases. The CDR3 loop reads CASSAQGAPNEKLFF. The DNA sequence is TGTGCCAGCAGCGCTCAGGGGGCGCCTAATGAAAAACTGTTTTTT.